What follows are 15 T cell receptor beta chains derived from one specimen sequenced in a study of T-cell memory formation after mild COVID-19. Using its own MiXCR run on the 5' RACE reads, TCRdb lists one record per CDR3 protein. The repertoire has 400,000 or so distinct CDR3 sequences, around 21% of them found once; the top ten carry 12%. Sequencing input: PBMCs or a T cell subset sorted from them (not recorded which). The receptors here all came from an adult woman who had mild COVID-19 (a few samples of this study predate the infection). Cell type and time point are not known.

V gene TRBV12-3 or TRBV12-4 combines with J gene TRBJ2-7; D possibly corresponds to TRBD2 (6 bases). Deletions cut 4 bases from V and 3 bases from J, with 13 bases between. The CDR3 consists of 14 residues. The CDR3 loop reads CASSYSGVYYEQYF. The CDR3 DNA sequence: TGTGCCAGCAGTTATTCGGGAGTATACTACGAGCAGTACTTC.

This clonotype has just a few counts. V is TRBV9 and J is TRBJ2-1; TRBD1 or TRBD2 may be the D gene (5 bases each). Trimming removed 0 bases from V and 2 bases from J, with 9 bases in between. The germline CDR1 and CDR2 sequences are SGDLS and YYNGEE. The CDR3 is 15 residues long. In nucleotides, the CDR3 is TGTGCCAGCAGCGTAGATGGGGGTACCTACAATGAGCAGTTCTTC. It yields the protein CASSVDGGTYNEQFF.

As DNA, the CDR3 is TGTGCCAGTCCCTGGCCTCGCGGGAGGTCCTACGAGCAGTACGTC. Amino acid sequence: CASPWPRGRSYEQYV. The chain combines TRBV6-5 with TRBJ2-7, with 8 nucleotides matching TRBD2. The CDR3 consists of 15 residues. CDR1 is MNHEY and CDR2 is SVGAGI in the germline V gene. V trimming: 9 bases; J trimming: 1 base; junction bases outside the gene matches: 11.

V is TRBV12-3 or TRBV12-4 and J is TRBJ1-2, with a tentative D call TRBD1 (5 bases). V was shortened by 4 bases and J by 8 bases, with 14 bases between the two germline ends. The CDR3 length is 13 residues. The CDR3 protein is CASSSGGRGGYTF. CDR3 nucleotide sequence: TGTGCCAGCAGTTCCGGGGGTCGGGGAGGCTACACCTTC.

This clonotype was counted a few times. The chain has TRBV4-3 and TRBJ2-1; D remains ambiguous. Looked up from germline, CDR1 is LGHNA and CDR2 is YSLEER. This CDR3 region has 13 residues. Deletions cut 2 bases from V and 7 bases from J, with 9 bases between. The CDR3 DNA reads TGCGCCAGCAGCCAATCGAGGTTGAATGAGCAGTTCTTC. Translated, it gives CASSQSRLNEQFF.

The chain is built from TRBV6-6 and TRBJ2-1; D might be TRBD1 (6 bases). The germline gives CDR1 MNHNY, CDR2 SVGAGI (reference sequence). V was cut by 6 bases and J by 7 bases, with 16 bases left in between. This CDR3 has 14 residues. CDR3 loop: CASRMLMGANEQFF. The CDR3, as DNA: TGTGCCAGCAGGATGCTCATGGGGGCGAATGAGCAGTTCTTC.

This clonotype came up many times. The rearrangement links TRBV30 to TRBJ2-1; TRBD2 aligns across 8 bases. The junction had 10 bases not matched to a gene; V was cut back by 2 bases and J by 7 bases. This CDR3 is 15 amino acids long. Per the germline V gene, CDR1 is GTSNPN and CDR2 is SVGIG (reference sequence). The CDR3: CAWSPAGGPRNEQFF. The CDR3 DNA sequence: TGTGCCTGGAGTCCGGCGGGAGGACCGAGGAATGAGCAGTTCTTC.

This chain connects TRBV7-9 to TRBJ1-1; the match to TRBD1 covers 7 bases. The CDR3 extends over 14 amino acids. The germline V gene has CDR1 SEHNR and CDR2 FQNEAQ (reference sequence). The V segment lost 3 bases and the J segment 7 bases; nucleotides outside the gene matches: 8. CDR3 DNA: TGTGCCAGCAGCTTTGCAGACAGGGTCGGTGAAGCTTTCTTT. It is translated as CASSFADRVGEAFF.

This clonotype was seen only a few times. The chain links TRBV7-9 to TRBJ1-1, with D perhaps matching TRBD1 (6 bases). The germline V and J ends were trimmed by 0 bases and 7 bases, with 12 bases remaining between them. Germline V gene sequence: CDR1 SEHNR, CDR2 FQNEAQ (reference sequence). This CDR3 spans 14 amino acids. The chain's CDR3 is CASSLATTGDEAFF. The CDR3 DNA sequence: TGTGCCAGCAGCTTAGCAACGACAGGCGATGAAGCTTTCTTT.

The chain couples TRBV6-6 to TRBJ1-1; TRBD1 agrees at 12 bases. The CDR3 is made up of 13 amino acids. Germline V CDR1 and CDR2: MNHNY, SVGAGI (reference sequence). With V trimmed by 8 bases and J by 5 bases, 3 bases remained unmatched. The CDR3 reads CASGTGGLTEAFF. The CDR3 region has the DNA TGTGCCAGCGGGACAGGGGGCTTGACTGAAGCTTTCTTT.

This clonotype has a handful of counts. The chain carries TRBV5-1 and TRBJ2-1, with unresolved D. The CDR3 totals 14 residues. Trimming removed 0 bases at V and 8 bases at J, with 12 bases between. Germline CDR1 is SGHRS and CDR2 is YFSETQ. CDR3 DNA: TGCGCCAGCAGCTTGGCGCGCACACGGGATGAGCAGTTCTTC. Encoded protein: CASSLARTRDEQFF.

This clonotype was counted many times. This chain joins TRBV27 and TRBJ2-7; D might be TRBD2 (5 bases). The CDR3 covers 14 residues. From germline, CDR1 is MNHEY and CDR2 SMNVEV (reference sequence). V was shortened by 6 bases and J by 0 bases, with 12 bases between the two germline ends. In nucleotides, the CDR3 is TGTGCCAGCAGATTGGACGGGAACTCCTACGAGCAGTACTTC. Its translation is CASRLDGNSYEQYF.

This clonotype was counted a few times. V is TRBV12-3 or TRBV12-4 and J is TRBJ2-7, with TRBD1 matching over 9 bases. The V and J ends lost 5 bases and 6 bases, in that order; junction bases with no gene match: 8. This CDR3 is built from 14 residues. The CDR3 DNA is TGTGCCAGCAGTAACGGACAGGGGAGCTTCGAGCAGTACTTC. Translating gives CASSNGQGSFEQYF.

The CDR3 here is CASCASGGTYEQYF. The DNA of the CDR3 is TGTGCCAGCTGTGCCTCAGGAGGAACCTACGAGCAGTACTTC. J is TRBJ2-7 and V is TRBV28, with a possible D match to TRBD2 (5 bases). From germline, CDR1 is MDHEN and CDR2 SYDVKM. The CDR3 is 14 residues long. V dropped 8 bases and J dropped 2 bases, with 16 bases sitting between them.

V usage is TRBV25-1 and J usage is TRBJ2-3, with D possibly called TRBD1 or TRBD2 (6 bases each). The germline CDR1 and CDR2 sequences are MGHDK and SYGVNS. Between the trimmed V and J ends, which lost 1 base and 2 bases, there was a span of 10 bases. This CDR3 has 15 residues. This CDR3 reads CASSESGAPTDTQYF. The DNA for the CDR3 is TGTGCCAGCAGTGAATCGGGGGCTCCCACAGATACGCAGTATTTT.